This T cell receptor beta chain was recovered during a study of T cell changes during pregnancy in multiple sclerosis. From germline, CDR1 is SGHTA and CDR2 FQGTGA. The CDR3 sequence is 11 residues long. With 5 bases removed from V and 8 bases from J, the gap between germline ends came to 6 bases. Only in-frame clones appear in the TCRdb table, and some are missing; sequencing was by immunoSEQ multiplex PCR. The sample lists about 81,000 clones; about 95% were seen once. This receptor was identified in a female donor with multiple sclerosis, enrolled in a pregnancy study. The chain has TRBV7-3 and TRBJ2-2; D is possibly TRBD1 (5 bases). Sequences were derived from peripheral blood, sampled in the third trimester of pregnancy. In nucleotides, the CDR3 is TGTGCCAGCAGCCGGACAGGGGAGCTGTTTTTT. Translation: CASSRTGELFF. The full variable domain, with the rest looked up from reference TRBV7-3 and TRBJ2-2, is GAGVSQTPSNKVTEKGKYVELRCDPISGHTALYWYRQSLGQGPEFLIYFQGTGAADDSGLPNDRFFAVRPEGSVSTLKIQRTERGDSAVYLCASSRTGELFFGEGSRLTVL.